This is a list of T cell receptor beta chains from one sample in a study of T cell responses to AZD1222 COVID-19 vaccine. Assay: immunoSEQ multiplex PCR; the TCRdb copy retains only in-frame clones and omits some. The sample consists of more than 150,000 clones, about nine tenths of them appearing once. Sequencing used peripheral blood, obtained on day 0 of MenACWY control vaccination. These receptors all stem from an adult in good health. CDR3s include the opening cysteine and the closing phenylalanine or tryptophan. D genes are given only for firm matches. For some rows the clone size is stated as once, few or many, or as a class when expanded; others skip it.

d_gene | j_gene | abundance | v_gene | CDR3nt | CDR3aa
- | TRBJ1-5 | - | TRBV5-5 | TGTGCCAGCAGCCCTTTAGGGTTTAGCAATCAGCCCCAGCATTTT | CASSPLGFSNQPQHF
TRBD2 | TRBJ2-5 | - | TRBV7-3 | TGTGCCAGCAGCACTCCAGGACTAGCGGGAGTTAGTCAGACCCAGTACTTC | CASSTPGLAGVSQTQYF
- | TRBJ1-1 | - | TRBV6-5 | TGTGCCAGCAGCCATAACCAAAACACTGAAGCTTTCTTT | CASSHNQNTEAFF
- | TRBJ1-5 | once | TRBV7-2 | TGTGCCAGCAGCTTAGCCTCAGGGACGGGTCAGCCCCAGCATTTT | CASSLASGTGQPQHF
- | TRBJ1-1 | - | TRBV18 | TGTGCCAGCTCACCATCAAGGGGGGGAGAGGGAAACACTGAAGCTTTCTTT | CASSPSRGGEGNTEAFF
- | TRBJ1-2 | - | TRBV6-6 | TGTGCCAGCAGTCCCCCCACCGATGGCTACACCTTC | CASSPPTDGYTF
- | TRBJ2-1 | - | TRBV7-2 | TGTGCCAGCAGCTTACTGGGGCTGGGCAATGAGCAGTTCTTC | CASSLLGLGNEQFF
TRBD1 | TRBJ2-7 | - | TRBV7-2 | TGTGCCAGCAGCCCCTCGGACAGGCCCAATGCGTACTTC | CASSPSDRPNAYF
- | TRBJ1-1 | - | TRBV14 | TGTGCCAGCAGCCACTGGGGAACTGAAGCTTTCTTT | CASSHWGTEAFF
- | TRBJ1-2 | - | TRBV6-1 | TGTGCCAGCAGTGAAGAGAAATTCTATGGCTACACCTTC | CASSEEKFYGYTF
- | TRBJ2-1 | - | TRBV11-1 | TGTGCCAGCAGCTTAACCGGGAATGAGCAGTTCTTC | CASSLTGNEQFF
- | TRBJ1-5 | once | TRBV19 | TGTGCCAGTAGTATTACAGACGATCAGCCCCAGCATTTT | CASSITDDQPQHF
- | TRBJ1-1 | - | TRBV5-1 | TGCGCCAGCAGCCCGGGGACCGTTGAAGCTTTCTTT | CASSPGTVEAFF
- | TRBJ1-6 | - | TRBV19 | TGTGCCAGTAGTCTCAAGGTGTATAATTCACCCCTCCACTTT | CASSLKVYNSPLHF
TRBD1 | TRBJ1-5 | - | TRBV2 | TGTGCCAGCAGTGGGGGACAGGAGAATCAGCCCCAGCATTTT | CASSGGQENQPQHF
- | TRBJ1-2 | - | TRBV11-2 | TGTGCCAGCAGCCACGGACGGTCCTATGGCTACACCTTC | CASSHGRSYGYTF
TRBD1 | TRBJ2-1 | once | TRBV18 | TGTGCCAGCTCACCTAGGGACAGTCAGGGCAATGAGCAGTTCTTC | CASSPRDSQGNEQFF
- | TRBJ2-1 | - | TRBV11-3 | TGTGCCAGCAGCCAGGGCGGGATCCCGGGGGATGAGCAGTTCTTC | CASSQGGIPGDEQFF
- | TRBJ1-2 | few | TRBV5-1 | TGCGCCAGCAGTGGGGGCTATGGCTACACCTTC | CASSGGYGYTF
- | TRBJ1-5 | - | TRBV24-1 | TGTGCCACCAGTGACCCCGGGGGGGATAGCAATCAGCCCCAGCATTTT | CATSDPGGDSNQPQHF
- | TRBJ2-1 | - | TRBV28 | TGTGCCAGTCGGGCGGGCCGAAATGAGCAGTTCTTC | CASRAGRNEQFF
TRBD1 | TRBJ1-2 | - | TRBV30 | TGTGCCTGGACCAGACAGACAGGGGACTATGGCTACACCTTC | CAWTRQTGDYGYTF
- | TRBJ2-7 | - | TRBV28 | TGTGCCAGCAGTTTATGGGGGAACGAGCAGTACTTC | CASSLWGNEQYF
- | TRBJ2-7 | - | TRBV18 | TGTGCCAGCTCACCACCCTCTCCACCCTACGAGCAGTACTTC | CASSPPSPPYEQYF
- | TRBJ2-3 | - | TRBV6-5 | TGTGCCAGCACCCAAGGAAGCGGAAGCACAGATACGCAGTATTTT | CASTQGSGSTDTQYF
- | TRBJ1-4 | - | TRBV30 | TGTGCCTGGAGCCTAACGGGGGCGGCTAATGAAAAACTGTTTTTT | CAWSLTGAANEKLFF
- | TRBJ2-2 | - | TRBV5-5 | TGTGCCAGCAGCTTGGGACCCGGGGAGCTGTTTTTT | CASSLGPGELFF
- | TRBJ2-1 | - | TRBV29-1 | TGCAGCGTTGACGGTCTGGTCGGTGTGCCCTACAATGAGCAGTTCTTC | CSVDGLVGVPYNEQFF
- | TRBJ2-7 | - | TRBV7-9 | TGTGCCAGCAGCTTAGGAGGCGGGGTGAGCTCCTACGAGCAGTACTTC | CASSLGGGVSSYEQYF
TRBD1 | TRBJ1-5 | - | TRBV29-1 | TGCAGCGTTATGGGACAGAATCAGCCCCAGCATTTT | CSVMGQNQPQHF
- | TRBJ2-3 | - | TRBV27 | TGTGCCAGCAGCAGGCCGACAGGTAGCACAGATACGCAGTATTTT | CASSRPTGSTDTQYF
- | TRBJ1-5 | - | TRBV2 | TGTGCCAGCAGTGCGGGGCACTATAGCAATCAGCCCCAGCATTTT | CASSAGHYSNQPQHF
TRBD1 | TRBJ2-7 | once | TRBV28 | TGTGCCAGCAGGGGCACAGGACAGGGAAGGTACGAGCAGTACTTC | CASRGTGQGRYEQYF
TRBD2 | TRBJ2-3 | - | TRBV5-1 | TGCGCCAGCAGCTGGGGACTAGTATCAGATACGCAGTATTTT | CASSWGLVSDTQYF
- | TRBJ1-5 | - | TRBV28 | TGTGCCAGCAGTTTAGGGGTCGGCTTAGGTCAGCCCCAGCATTTT | CASSLGVGLGQPQHF
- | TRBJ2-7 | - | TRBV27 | TGTGCCAGCAGCTCACGGCGGGAGCAGTACTTC | CASSSRREQYF
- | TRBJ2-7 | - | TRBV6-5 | TGTGCCAGCACCAAGGGGCAAGCAGCGGCCTACGAGCAGTACTTC | CASTKGQAAAYEQYF
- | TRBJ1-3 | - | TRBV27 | TGTGCCAGCGGAAGCCTAAGCTCTGGAAACACCATATATTTT | CASGSLSSGNTIYF
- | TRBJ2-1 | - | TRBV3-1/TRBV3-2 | TGTGCCAGCAGCCAAGTAAGGGGGGCTGAGCAGTTCTTC | CASSQVRGAEQFF
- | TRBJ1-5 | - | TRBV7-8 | TGTGCCAGCAGCTTAGCGGGCGGCATAAATCAGCCCCAGCATTTT | CASSLAGGINQPQHF
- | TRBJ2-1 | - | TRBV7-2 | TGTGCCAGCAGCTTGCCAGACTACAATGAGCAGTTCTTC | CASSLPDYNEQFF
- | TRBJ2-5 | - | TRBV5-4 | TGTGCCAGCAGCCCGGAACAGGCTAAGATCGAGACCCAGTACTTC | CASSPEQAKIETQYF
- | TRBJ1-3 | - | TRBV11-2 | TGTGCCAGCAGCTTAGGGAGCTCTGGAAACACCATATATTTT | CASSLGSSGNTIYF
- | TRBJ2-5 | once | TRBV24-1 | TGTGCCACCAGTGATATGCGGGACGGGGAGACCCAGTACTTC | CATSDMRDGETQYF
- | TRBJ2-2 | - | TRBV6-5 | TGTGCCAGCAGGACCGCCGGGGAGCTGTTTTTT | CASRTAGELFF
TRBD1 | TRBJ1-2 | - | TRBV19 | TGTGCCAGTAGTATAGAGGTCCAGGGGGCGCAGGGCTACACCTTC | CASSIEVQGAQGYTF
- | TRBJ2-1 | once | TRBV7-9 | TGTGCCAGCAGCTTAGGGAGAGCCGATGAGCAGTTCTTC | CASSLGRADEQFF
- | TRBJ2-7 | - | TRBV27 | TGTGCCAGCAGTTTAGCAGACCCCTATGGCGAGCAGTACTTC | CASSLADPYGEQYF
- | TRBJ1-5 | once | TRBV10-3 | TGTGCCATCAGCCCGGGAGGGGATGGCAATCAGCCCCAGCATTTT | CAISPGGDGNQPQHF
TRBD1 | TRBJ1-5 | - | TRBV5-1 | TGCGCCAGCAGCCCCGGGACAGGGGGGAATCAGCCCCAGCATTTT | CASSPGTGGNQPQHF
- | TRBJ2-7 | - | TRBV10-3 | TGTGCCATCAGTGAGCCCCCGTACGAGCAGTACTTC | CAISEPPYEQYF
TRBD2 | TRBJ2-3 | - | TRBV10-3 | TGTGCCATCAGCGAGCCGGGACTAGCGGGCACAGATACGCAGTATTTT | CAISEPGLAGTDTQYF
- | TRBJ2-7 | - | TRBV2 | TGTGCCAGCAGTGAATTGACAGGACGCGGACACGAGCAGTACTTC | CASSELTGRGHEQYF
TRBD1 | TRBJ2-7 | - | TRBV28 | TGTGCCAGCAGTTCCGGACAGGGCGGGCAGTACTTC | CASSSGQGGQYF
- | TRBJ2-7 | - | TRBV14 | TGTGCCAGCAGCCAAGTCCCCGGGACAACTTTCGAGCAGTACTTC | CASSQVPGTTFEQYF
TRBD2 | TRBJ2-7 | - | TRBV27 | TGTGCCAGCAGATCGGGTGGCGGGAGAAACTACGAGCAGTACTTC | CASRSGGGRNYEQYF
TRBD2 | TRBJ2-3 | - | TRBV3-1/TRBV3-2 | TGTGCCAGCAACGCCCGGGGACTATTAGCAGATACGCAGTATTTT | CASNARGLLADTQYF
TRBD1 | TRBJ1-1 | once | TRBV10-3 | TGTGCCATCAGTGAGAAGGGACAGGGAGATACTGAAGCTTTCTTT | CAISEKGQGDTEAFF
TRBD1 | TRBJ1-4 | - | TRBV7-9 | TGTGCCAGCCTCGGGACAGGGAACGAGTCTGATGAAAAACTGTTTTTT | CASLGTGNESDEKLFF
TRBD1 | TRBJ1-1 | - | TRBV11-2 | TGTGCCAGCAGCCCCACGGGACAGGGGGTGCGTACTGAAGCTTTCTTT | CASSPTGQGVRTEAFF